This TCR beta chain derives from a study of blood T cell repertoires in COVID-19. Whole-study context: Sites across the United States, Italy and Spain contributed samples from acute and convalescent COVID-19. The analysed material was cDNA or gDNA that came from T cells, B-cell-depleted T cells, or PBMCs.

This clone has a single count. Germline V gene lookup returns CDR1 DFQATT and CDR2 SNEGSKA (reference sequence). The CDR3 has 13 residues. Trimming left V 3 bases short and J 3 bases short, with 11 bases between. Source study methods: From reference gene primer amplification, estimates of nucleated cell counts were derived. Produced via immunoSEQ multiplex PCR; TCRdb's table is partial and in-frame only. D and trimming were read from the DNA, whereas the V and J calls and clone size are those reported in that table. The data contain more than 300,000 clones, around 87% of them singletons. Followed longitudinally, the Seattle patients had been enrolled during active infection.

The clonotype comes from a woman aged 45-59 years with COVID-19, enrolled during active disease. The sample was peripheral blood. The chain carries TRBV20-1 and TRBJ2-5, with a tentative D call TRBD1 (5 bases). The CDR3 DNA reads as TGCAGTGCTAGTTGGCAGGGTAAAGAGACCCAGTACTTC. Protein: CSASWQGKETQYF.